This T cell receptor (beta chain) was documented in a study of T-cell reconstitution after alpha-beta-depleted transplantation in children (dated by TCRdb to 2016 to 2018). Background on the whole study: The study quantitatively tracked T-cell immune reconstitution after TCRalphabeta/CD19-depleted allogeneic hematopoietic cell transplantation in children using TCR repertoire profiling.

The library relied on PCR. Instrument on record: Illumina HiSeq 2500. TCR libraries were prepared with molecular barcoding, using unique molecular identifiers to normalize TCRbeta repertoire quantification. TCRdb reprocessed the public reads (quality trimming at Q25 with fastp, clone calling with MiXCR) and kept in-frame beta chains. Rows merge per CDR3 protein into single entries with the most common DNA and genes. For this sample there are roughly 100,000 distinct CDR3 sequences; roughly 8% appear just once. Jointly, the top ten make up just under 7% of the sample. The CDR3 numbers 13 residues from cysteine through phenylalanine. Only CDR3 DNA is held: 39 bases, read in frame from base 1. V and J are trimmed by 6 bases and 4 bases, and the gene matches miss 3 bases of the junction. This clonotype is termed medium-sized (0.01 to 0.1%). It lacks a known antigen. No base qualities exist here, and no much larger clone lies one base off it.

The receptor's source is a human donor who donated a stem cell graft to a child with congenital amegakaryocytic thrombocytopenia. This receptor chain uses TRBV12-3 or TRBV12-4 and TRBJ2-5; 9 junctional bases match TRBD2. Here the sequenced sample was PBMCs from the stem cell graft donor, taken from the stem cell graft. The DNA reads TGTGCCAGCAGCAGCGGGAGGAGAGAGACCCAGTACTTC. It translates to CASSSGRRETQYF.